The sequence of this T cell receptor beta chain was determined in a study of cytomegalovirus exposure and HLA in healthy donors. Across the study: Earlier results showed 90 million to 130 million unique TCR beta sequences derived from approximately 180 million T cells.

The PCR ran on 60 Vbeta and 13 Jbeta primers. TCRdb's copy holds only in-frame clones and misses some; the assay was immunoSEQ multiplex PCR. The table has more than 95,000 clones, approximately 76% seen once; the top ten hold around 5%. The germline CDR1 and CDR2 sequences are MDHEN and SYDVKM. The CDR3 loop spans 18 amino acids. Losses at the gene ends were 2 bases for V and 4 bases for J; bases not matched to a gene: 15. Study-wide points: Most of the TCR beta V segments (in an earlier analysis) were productive either about 87% or about 30% of the time. It was reportedly the case that the classifier diagnosed cytomegalovirus status with high specificity and sensitivity.

This clone came up a few times. Its matching antigen is unknown. This chain connects TRBV28 to TRBJ2-5, with 8 bases that match TRBD2. Input material: PBMCs. This sequence was found in a woman younger than 30 in good health and CMV-seropositive. The CDR3 DNA follows: TGTGCCAGCAGTTTAAACGGAGGGAGCGGGAGTTCTGTAGAGACCCAGTACTTC. It specifies CASSLNGGSGSSVETQYF. The full variable domain, its missing parts supplied by reference TRBV28 and TRBJ2-5, is DVKVTQSSRYLVKRTGEKVFLECVQDMDHENMFWYRQDPGLGLRLIYFSYDVKMKEKGDIPEGYSVSREKKERFSLILESASTNQTSMYLCASSLNGGSGSSVETQYFGPGTRLLVL.